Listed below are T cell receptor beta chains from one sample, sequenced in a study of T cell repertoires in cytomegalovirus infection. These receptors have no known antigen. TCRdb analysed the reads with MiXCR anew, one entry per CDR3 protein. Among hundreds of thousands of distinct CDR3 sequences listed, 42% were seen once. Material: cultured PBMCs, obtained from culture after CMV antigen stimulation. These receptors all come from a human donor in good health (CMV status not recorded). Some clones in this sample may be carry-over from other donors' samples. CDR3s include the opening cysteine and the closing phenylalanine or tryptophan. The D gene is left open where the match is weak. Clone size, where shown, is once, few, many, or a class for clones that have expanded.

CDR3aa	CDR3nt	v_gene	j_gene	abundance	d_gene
CASSSTRPGHATNEKLFF	TGTGCCAGCAGTTCAACCCGACCCGGGCATGCAACTAATGAAAAACTGTTTTTT	TRBV12-3/TRBV12-4	TRBJ1-4	-	-
CASSLSPIWRDQPQHF	TGTGCCAGCAGCTTATCCCCTATTTGGCGCGATCAGCCCCAGCATTTT	TRBV7-6	TRBJ1-5	many	-
CASSFSGGIYNEQFF	TGTGCCAGCAGTTTCAGTGGGGGGATCTACAATGAGCAGTTCTTC	TRBV28	TRBJ2-1	-	-
CASSSRKPRTAQADPYEQYF	TGTGCCAGCAGCTCTAGGAAACCCCGGACAGCCCAGGCAGATCCCTACGAGCAGTACTTC	TRBV28	TRBJ2-7	-	-
CASSYPPLTDTQYF	TGTGCCAGCAGTTACCCGCCCCTCACAGATACGCAGTATTTT	TRBV6-6	TRBJ2-3	-	-
CASSLSPGSSGNTIYF	TGTGCCAGCAGCTTGTCCCCGGGCAGTTCTGGAAACACCATATATTTT	TRBV5-5	TRBJ1-3	-	-
CASSLRTISNNEQFF	TGTGCCAGCAGCCTAAGGACCATTTCAAACAATGAGCAGTTCTTC	TRBV7-9	TRBJ2-1	few	-
CASSGPQGSKNIQYF	TGTGCCAGCAGTGGACCACAGGGTTCAAAAAACATTCAGTACTTC	TRBV6-1	TRBJ2-4	few	-
CASSVGGLSSYNEQFF	TGTGCCAGCAGCGTAGGGGGCCTAAGCTCCTACAATGAGCAGTTCTTC	TRBV9	TRBJ2-1	-	-
CASSPTSGELFF	TGTGCCAGCAGCCCGACTTCGGGGGAGCTGTTTTTT	TRBV7-8	TRBJ2-2	few	-
CASVQHRPYEQYF	TGTGCCAGCGTCCAGCATCGGCCCTACGAGCAGTACTTC	TRBV6-2/TRBV6-3	TRBJ2-7	-	-
CASTPPGGVLRGSGEQYF	TGTGCCAGCACCCCCCCTGGGGGGGTTTTAAGAGGGTCGGGCGAGCAGTACTTC	TRBV7-9	TRBJ2-7	-	TRBD2
CSARDAGQGAGNSPLHF	TGCAGTGCTAGGGATGCAGGACAGGGGGCCGGTAATTCACCCCTCCACTTT	TRBV20-1	TRBJ1-6	-	TRBD1
CASSLGRWLAAGEQYF	TGTGCCAGCAGCTTGGGGCGCTGGCTGGCGGCGGGGGAGCAGTACTTC	TRBV5-6	TRBJ2-7	-	-
CASSLALGDEQFF	TGTGCCAGCAGCTTAGCGCTCGGAGATGAGCAGTTCTTC	TRBV7-8	TRBJ2-1	many	-
CASSLSEHQPQHF	TGTGCCAGCAGCTTATCTGAGCATCAGCCCCAGCATTTT	TRBV7-2	TRBJ1-5	many	-
CASSHSQGQGISGELFF	TGTGCCAGCAGCCATTCCCAGGGACAGGGTATATCCGGGGAGCTGTTTTTT	TRBV7-6	TRBJ2-2	few	TRBD1
CASLNWKQGPYTGELFF	TGTGCCAGCCTTAACTGGAAACAGGGGCCGTACACCGGGGAGCTGTTTTTT	TRBV6-6	TRBJ2-2	-	TRBD1
CASSNQRGGGYEQYF	TGTGCCAGCAGCAACCAGCGGGGGGGCGGGTACGAGCAGTACTTC	TRBV7-8	TRBJ2-7	-	TRBD2
CASSLAQGPHTDTQYF	TGTGCCAGCAGCTTAGCTCAGGGTCCCCACACAGATACGCAGTATTTT	TRBV11-3	TRBJ2-3	few	-
CASSLVRGNSYEQYF	TGTGCCAGCAGCTTGGTCAGGGGGAACTCCTACGAGCAGTACTTC	TRBV5-6	TRBJ2-7	-	TRBD1
CASSAIGPWGNYEQYF	TGTGCCAGCAGTGCTATCGGACCTTGGGGGAACTACGAGCAGTACTTC	TRBV6-2/TRBV6-3	TRBJ2-7	few	-
CASSTGNAPYNEQFF	TGTGCCAGCAGCACCGGGAATGCTCCCTACAATGAGCAGTTCTTC	TRBV7-2	TRBJ2-1	-	-
CASSLADPLVGNTIYF	TGTGCCAGCAGCTTAGCCGATCCCCTTGTAGGAAACACCATATATTTT	TRBV7-2	TRBJ1-3	few	-
CASSYDRDYNSPLHF	TGTGCCAGCAGTTATGACAGGGATTATAATTCACCCCTCCACTTT	TRBV6-6	TRBJ1-6	-	TRBD1
CASSRTAFYNSPLHF	TGTGCCAGCAGCCGGACAGCGTTCTATAATTCACCCCTCCACTTT	TRBV27	TRBJ1-6	-	-
CASSELGGDTQYF	TGTGCCAGCAGCGAACTAGGGGGGGATACGCAGTATTTT	TRBV28	TRBJ2-3	-	-
CASSPRRGTEAFF	TGTGCCAGCAGCCCGCGGAGGGGGACCGAAGCTTTCTTT	TRBV7-2	TRBJ1-1	many	-
CASSQDSGIPRNEQFF	TGCGCCAGCAGCCAAGACTCCGGGATCCCCCGAAATGAGCAGTTCTTC	TRBV4-3	TRBJ2-1	-	-
CASSFSLAGGADTQYF	TGTGCCAGCAGCTTCTCACTAGCGGGGGGCGCAGATACGCAGTATTTT	TRBV7-2	TRBJ2-3	many	TRBD2
CSVAQGTQETQYF	TGCAGCGTTGCACAGGGAACCCAAGAGACCCAGTACTTC	TRBV29-1	TRBJ2-5	-	-
CASRQAGGHGNEQFF	TGTGCCAGCAGACAAGCGGGGGGGCATGGCAATGAGCAGTTCTTC	TRBV12-3/TRBV12-4	TRBJ2-1	-	TRBD2
CATLTVIGLFTDTQYF	TGTGCCACCCTTACCGTTATCGGGTTGTTCACAGATACGCAGTATTTT	TRBV6-2/TRBV6-3	TRBJ2-3	-	-
CASSLVRGLAQPTDTQYF	TGTGCCAGCAGCTTAGTCAGGGGACTAGCCCAACCCACAGATACGCAGTATTTT	TRBV7-8	TRBJ2-3	-	TRBD2
CASSLYVGLGSINEQFF	TGTGCCAGCAGCTTATATGTGGGACTAGGGTCTATCAATGAGCAGTTCTTC	TRBV7-9	TRBJ2-1	-	TRBD2
CASSSGPDTGELFF	TGTGCCAGCAGCTCGGGACCGGACACCGGGGAGCTGTTTTTT	TRBV7-7	TRBJ2-2	few	-
CASRPLGSTSWTWNTEAFF	TGTGCCAGCAGGCCCTTGGGGTCGACATCCTGGACCTGGAACACTGAAGCTTTCTTT	TRBV28	TRBJ1-1	-	-
CASSLDTLALALETQYF	TGTGCCAGCAGCTTAGATACACTAGCGTTGGCTCTAGAGACCCAGTACTTC	TRBV7-9	TRBJ2-5	once	TRBD2
CASGVPGQGARGYTF	TGTGCCAGCGGTGTTCCGGGACAGGGGGCGCGGGGCTACACCTTC	TRBV12-3/TRBV12-4	TRBJ1-2	once	TRBD1
CASSGRDRRSYEQYF	TGTGCCAGCAGTGGACGGGACAGGAGATCCTACGAGCAGTACTTC	TRBV6-1	TRBJ2-7	few	TRBD1
CASSPHSGAVQETQYF	TGTGCCAGCAGCCCCCACAGTGGGGCGGTTCAAGAGACCCAGTACTTC	TRBV7-2	TRBJ2-5	few	-
CASREGTGTVQYF	TGTGCCAGCCGCGAGGGGACAGGGACGGTCCAGTACTTC	TRBV7-4	TRBJ2-5	few	TRBD1
CASSLLRGIQETQYF	TGTGCCAGCAGCTTACTGAGGGGGATCCAAGAGACCCAGTACTTC	TRBV7-8	TRBJ2-5	many	-
CASSQSLGTEAFF	TGTGCCAGCAGCCAATCCCTAGGAACTGAAGCTTTCTTT	TRBV7-9	TRBJ1-1	-	-
CASSALISRGYEQYF	TGTGCCAGCAGTGCCCTGATTAGCAGGGGCTACGAGCAGTACTTC	TRBV28	TRBJ2-7	-	-